These T cell receptor beta chains were read from a single sample in a study of blood T cell repertoires in COVID-19. The assay was immunoSEQ multiplex PCR, and TCRdb's table has in-frame clones only and misses some. The sample includes roughly 100,000 clones, around 90% of them seen just once. Sequenced sample: peripheral blood. All receptors come from a man aged 45 to 65 in a cohort sampled during active COVID-19. CDR3s include the opening cysteine and the closing phenylalanine or tryptophan. A D gene is named only where the DNA matches it firmly. Rows give clone size only sometimes, using once, few, many, or a class for an expanded clone.

TRBV5-4	16	TRBD2	TRBJ2-1	.	TGTGCCAGCAGCTTGAAATCGGGGGGGAAATACAATGAGCAGTTCTTC	CASSLKSGGKYNEQFF
TRBV5-1	15	.	TRBJ2-7	.	TGCGCCAGCAGCTTAGGAGGGACCAGCTCCTACGAGCAGTACTTC	CASSLGGTSSYEQYF
TRBV7-9	14	TRBD1	TRBJ2-7	.	TGTGCCAGCACGTTGGACAGGTATCAAGGCGAGCAGTACTTC	CASTLDRYQGEQYF
TRBV5-1	15	TRBD1	TRBJ2-7	.	TGCGCCAGCAGCTTGACCCGACAGGGATCTGGCGAGCAGTACTTC	CASSLTRQGSGEQYF
TRBV19	15	.	TRBJ1-1	once	TGTGCCAGTAGTCCCACCCAGGGGTCGAACACTGAAGCTTTCTTT	CASSPTQGSNTEAFF
TRBV5-1	15	TRBD2	TRBJ2-7	once	TGCGCCAGCAGCAATAGCGGGGGGGCATTCAACGAGCAGTACTTC	CASSNSGGAFNEQYF
TRBV7-9	14	TRBD1	TRBJ1-4	.	TGTGCCAGCCAAACCGGGACAGGGTATGAAAAACTGTTTTTT	CASQTGTGYEKLFF
TRBV7-8	15	.	TRBJ2-2	.	TGTGCCAGCAGCTTATTGCAGGGATTGGGCGGGGAGCTGTTTTTT	CASSLLQGLGGELFF
TRBV3-1/TRBV3-2	15	TRBD1	TRBJ2-2	.	TGTGCCAGCAGCCAATCTACAGGGGCGAACGGGGAGCTGTTTTTT	CASSQSTGANGELFF
TRBV24-1	17	.	TRBJ1-5	.	TGTGCCACCAGTGATTCCGGGGAGGGACTATCTAATCAGCCCCAGCATTTT	CATSDSGEGLSNQPQHF
TRBV6-5	14	.	TRBJ1-4	.	TGTGCCAGCAGTTTCGGTGGAGGAACCGAAAAACTGTTTTTT	CASSFGGGTEKLFF
TRBV6-2/TRBV6-3	16	.	TRBJ2-7	.	TGTGCCAGCAGTAGCATGCTCGCGGGCCGGATTCGGGAGCAGTACTTC	CASSSMLAGRIREQYF
TRBV11-3	14	.	TRBJ2-2	.	TGTGCCAGCAGCTTAGATTCGTCCACCGGGGAGCTGTTTTTT	CASSLDSSTGELFF
TRBV6-5	16	TRBD1	TRBJ1-2	.	TGTGCCAGCAGTTACTCTTCCGGCGGACAGGGCTATGGCTACACCTTC	CASSYSSGGQGYGYTF
TRBV4-1	15	.	TRBJ1-1	.	TGCGCCAGCAGCCAAGCTGGGGGCCTGAACACTGAAGCTTTCTTT	CASSQAGGLNTEAFF
TRBV5-5	14	.	TRBJ1-3	few	TGTGCCAGCAGCCTACAGAACTCTGGAAACACCATATATTTT	CASSLQNSGNTIYF
TRBV6-5	13	TRBD2	TRBJ2-7	.	TGTGCCAGCAGTTATACGCGGGGGGGCCTTCAGTACTTC	CASSYTRGGLQYF
TRBV3-1/TRBV3-2	15	TRBD1	TRBJ1-6	.	TGTGCCAGCAGCCGTTCGGGCAGGGGGAATTCACCCCTCCACTTT	CASSRSGRGNSPLHF
TRBV28	16	TRBD1	TRBJ2-2	.	TGTGCCAGCACCGGGACAGGAGCAGCGAACACCGGGGAGCTGTTTTTT	CASTGTGAANTGELFF
TRBV7-2	16	TRBD1	TRBJ1-5	once	TGTGCCAGCAGCCCTACCGGGACAGAACGAAATCAGCCCCAGCATTTT	CASSPTGTERNQPQHF
TRBV3-1/TRBV3-2	16	.	TRBJ1-2	once	TGTGCCAGCAGCCCTAGGACAGCAGGGAGGGGCTATGGCTACACCTTC	CASSPRTAGRGYGYTF
TRBV10-1	14	TRBD2	TRBJ2-3	.	TGCGCCAGCGGGAGCGGGGGGGCCATGGATACGCAGTATTTT	CASGSGGAMDTQYF
TRBV4-2	13	.	TRBJ2-5	.	TGTGCCAGCAGCCCGCGGGGTGGAGAGACCCAGTACTTC	CASSPRGGETQYF
TRBV5-5	14	.	TRBJ2-5	.	TGTGCCAGCAGTCAGCCGGACCGGGGGGAGACCCAGTACTTC	CASSQPDRGETQYF
TRBV5-6	15	TRBD2	TRBJ2-1	once	TGTGCCAGCAGCTTGGGGACTAGCGGGTGGAATGAGCAGTTCTTC	CASSLGTSGWNEQFF
TRBV11-3	16	TRBD1	TRBJ2-3	.	TGTGCCAGCAGCATCGGACAGGGCATAGGCACAGATACGCAGTATTTT	CASSIGQGIGTDTQYF
TRBV2	16	TRBD1	TRBJ1-1	.	TGTGCCAGCCTCCGGGACAGCCGACTTAGGGGGACTGAAGCTTTCTTT	CASLRDSRLRGTEAFF
TRBV6-5	13	TRBD1	TRBJ2-5	.	TGTGCCAGCAGTTACGGGACAGAAGAGACCCAGTACTTC	CASSYGTEETQYF
TRBV5-5	17	.	TRBJ1-6	.	TGTGCCAGCAGCCCTGGAATCGGGGGACCGCGTAATTCACCCCTCCACTTT	CASSPGIGGPRNSPLHF
TRBV7-9	14	.	TRBJ1-3	.	TGTGCCAGCAGCTTAGGGACAGATGGAAACACCATATATTTT	CASSLGTDGNTIYF
TRBV5-1	14	.	TRBJ1-1	.	TGCGCCAGCAGCGAAGGGGGTTTGAGCACTGAAGCTTTCTTT	CASSEGGLSTEAFF
TRBV5-1	14	TRBD1	TRBJ2-5	.	TGCGCCAGCAGCAGAGGACAGGACCAAGAGACCCAGTACTTC	CASSRGQDQETQYF
TRBV7-7	15	.	TRBJ2-5	.	TGTGCCAGCAGCTTAGCATGGGCACTTCAAGAGACCCAGTACTTC	CASSLAWALQETQYF
TRBV6-5	15	.	TRBJ1-5	once	TGTGCCAGCAGCGTGGCACAGGGAATCAATCAGCCCCAGCATTTT	CASSVAQGINQPQHF
TRBV6-1	15	.	TRBJ2-7	.	TGTGCCAGCAGTGAAGCGCTAGGAGGGGGCGGCGAGCAGTACTTC	CASSEALGGGGEQYF
TRBV18	12	.	TRBJ2-7	.	TGTGCCAGCTCACCCGCGCTCTACGAGCAGTACTTC	CASSPALYEQYF
TRBV7-2	15	TRBD2	TRBJ2-2	.	TGTGCCAGCAGCCCTAGCGGGGGGGGCACCGGGGAGCTGTTTTTT	CASSPSGGGTGELFF
TRBV4-3	13	.	TRBJ1-5	.	TGCGCCAGCAGCCAAGACCTCCATCAGCCCCAGCATTTT	CASSQDLHQPQHF
TRBV2	14	.	TRBJ1-2	.	TGTGCCAGCAGCAATGAAGCATCTCGCGGGGGCTACACCTTC	CASSNEASRGGYTF
TRBV28	12	.	TRBJ2-7	.	TGTGCCAGCAGTCTCCCGACAGCTCAGCAGTACTTC	CASSLPTAQQYF
TRBV29-1	15	.	TRBJ1-1	.	TGCAGCGTTGTCCCGGAGGCGGGAGGGGAAACGGGAGCTTTCTTT	CSVVPEAGGETGAFF
TRBV7-3	14	.	TRBJ2-3	.	TGTGCCAGCAGCTCCCAAGGAAGGGGAGATACGCAGTATTTT	CASSSQGRGDTQYF
TRBV7-2	12	.	TRBJ2-5	.	TGTGCCAGCAGCCCTGGGGCAGAGACCCAGTACTTC	CASSPGAETQYF
TRBV9	15	.	TRBJ1-1	.	TGTGCCAGCAGCGTCTCATCGGGGATGAACACTGAAGCTTTCTTT	CASSVSSGMNTEAFF
TRBV24-1	17	.	TRBJ2-1	once	TGTGCCACCAGTGATTCCGTCGGTACAGGGTTCTACAATGAGCAGTTCTTC	CATSDSVGTGFYNEQFF
TRBV20-1	15	.	TRBJ1-5	.	TGCAGTGCTAGTTTTCCGAGGGAGGTCAATCAGCCCCAGCATTTT	CSASFPREVNQPQHF
TRBV6-5	15	.	TRBJ2-6	few	TGTGCCAGCAGGCTTCAGGGCTCTGGGGCCAACGTCCTGACTTTC	CASRLQGSGANVLTF